Presented here are 6 T cell receptor beta chains from one specimen sequenced in a study of OX40 agonist ivuxolimab in advanced cancers. Sequencing was performed with immunoSEQ multiplex PCR; in TCRdb, only in-frame clones are kept and a portion is missing. The sample lists tens of thousands of clones, roughly 80% occurring once. Sequencing was performed on CD4+ or CD8+ T cells sorted from blood, taken in a trial of the OX40 agonist ivuxolimab. The receptor set was obtained from an adult with an advanced solid tumor such as melanoma, head and neck, liver or kidney cancer.

The gene calls are TRBV6-6 and TRBJ2-1, with D perhaps matching TRBD2 (6 bases). Between the trimmed V and J ends, which lost 0 bases and 2 bases, there was a span of 8 bases. The CDR3 has 15 amino acids. Germline V gene data show CDR1 as MNHNY and CDR2 as SVGAGI (reference sequence). DNA for the CDR3: TGTGCCAGCAGTTACTCTAGCGGTACCTACAATGAGCAGTTCTTC. Translating gives CASSYSSGTYNEQFF.

In DNA, the CDR3 is TGTGCCAGCAGCAAAGGGTGGGCTAGCGGGGATAGCACAGATACGCAGTATTTT. It is translated as CASSKGWASGDSTDTQYF. The rearrangement uses TRBV21-1 and TRBJ2-3; TRBD2 is the table's D call and was not checked against the DNA. TRBV21-1 is an annotated pseudogene. The CDR3 runs 18 residues.

The genes are TRBV5-5 and TRBJ2-7; the match to TRBD2 covers 10 bases. The CDR3 covers 15 residues. Germline V CDR1 and CDR2: SGHKS, YYEKEE (reference sequence). J lost 4 bases, V lost 4 bases, and 8 bases had no gene match. CDR3 in amino acids: CASSHRTSGSYEQYF. The CDR3 DNA reads as TGTGCCAGCAGCCACCGGACTAGCGGATCTTACGAGCAGTACTTC.

V is TRBV9 and J is TRBJ2-5; D is uncertain. CDR1 is SGDLS and CDR2 is YYNGEE in the germline V gene. The CDR3 has 14 amino acids. V lost 3 bases, J lost 4 bases, and 13 bases lay in between. The DNA for the CDR3 is TGTGCCAGCAGCGAGGGTGGAAGGCGAGAGACCCAGTACTTC. This gives the protein CASSEGGRRETQYF.

The genes are TRBV10-1 and TRBJ2-5; TRBD1 matches 7 bases. This CDR3 spans 13 amino acids. From germline, CDR1 is WNHNN and CDR2 SYGVQD (reference sequence). The trim removed 6 bases at V and 3 bases at J, leaving 4 bases unmatched. The CDR3 DNA sequence: TGCGCCAGCAGCCCGGGACAGAAAGAGACCCAGTACTTC. Amino acid sequence: CASSPGQKETQYF.

This chain joins TRBV7-2 and TRBJ1-2; D is unclear. With 1 base removed from V and 1 base from J, the gap between germline ends came to 4 bases. The germline V gene encodes CDR1 SGHTA and CDR2 FQGNSA. The CDR3 has 13 amino acids. CDR3 loop: CASSLDNNYGYTF. CDR3 coding DNA: TGTGCCAGCAGCTTAGATAATAACTATGGCTACACCTTC.